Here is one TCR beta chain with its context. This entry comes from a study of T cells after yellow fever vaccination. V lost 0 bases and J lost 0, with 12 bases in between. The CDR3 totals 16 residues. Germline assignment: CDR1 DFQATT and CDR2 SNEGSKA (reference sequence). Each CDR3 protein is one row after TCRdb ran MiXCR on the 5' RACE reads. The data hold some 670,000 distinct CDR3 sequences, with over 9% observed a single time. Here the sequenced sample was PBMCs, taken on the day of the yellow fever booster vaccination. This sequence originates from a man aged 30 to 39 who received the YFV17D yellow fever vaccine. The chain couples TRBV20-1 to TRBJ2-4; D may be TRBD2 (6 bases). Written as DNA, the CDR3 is TGCAGTGCTAGAGATCTCCCGGAGGGAGCCAAAAACATTCAGTACTTC. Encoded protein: CSARDLPEGAKNIQYF.